The clone carrying this TCR beta chain was observed a handful of times. The source of the sample is a study of patients and donors after allogeneic stem cell transplantation. MiXCR was run by TCRdb on the RT-PCR reads, yielding one entry per CDR3 protein. The sample lists some 960,000 distinct CDR3 sequences; 15% to 20% were seen once. The CDR3 length is 12 residues. V was pared by 7 bases and J by 8 bases, with 9 bases between. This clonotype originated in a human donor who was either an allogeneic HSCT recipient or a stem cell or donor lymphocyte infusion donor (not recorded which). It is not recorded whose cells these are; they may come from a transplant donor. This sequence joins TRBV12-3 or TRBV12-4 and TRBJ1-6; D gene uncertain. Sequencing was carried out using blood, either unsorted or a sorted T cell fraction (not recorded which). The CDR3 nucleotides are TGTGCCAGCAATAGGAGGGATTCACCCCTCCACTTT. The encoded protein is CASNRRDSPLHF.